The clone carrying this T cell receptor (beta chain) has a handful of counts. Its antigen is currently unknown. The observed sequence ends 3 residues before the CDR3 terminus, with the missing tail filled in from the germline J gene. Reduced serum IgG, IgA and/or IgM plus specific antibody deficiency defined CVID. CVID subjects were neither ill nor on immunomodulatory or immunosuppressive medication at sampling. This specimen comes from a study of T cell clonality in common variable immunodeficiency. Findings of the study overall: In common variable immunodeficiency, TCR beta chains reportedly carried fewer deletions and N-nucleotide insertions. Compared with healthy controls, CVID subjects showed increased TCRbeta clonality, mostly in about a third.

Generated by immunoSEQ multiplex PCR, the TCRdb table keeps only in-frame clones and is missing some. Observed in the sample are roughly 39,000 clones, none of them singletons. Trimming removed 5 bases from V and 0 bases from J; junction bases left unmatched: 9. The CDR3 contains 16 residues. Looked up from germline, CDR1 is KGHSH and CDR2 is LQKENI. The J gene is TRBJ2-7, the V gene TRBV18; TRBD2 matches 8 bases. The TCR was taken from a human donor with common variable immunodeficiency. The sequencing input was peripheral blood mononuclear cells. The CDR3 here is CASSTRFSGDSYEQYF. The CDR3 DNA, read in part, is TGTGCCAGCTCAACCCGCTTTAGCGGGGACTCCTACGAG.